The source of this T cell receptor beta chain is a study of cytotoxic CD8 clonotypes in ibrutinib-treated CLL. Study results and caveats: For progressing versus sustained-remission patients, sampling times were not the same.

With respect to this clone: The target antigen is unknown.

Cryopreserved PBMCs supplied roughly 2.1 micrograms of genomic DNA for TCR beta libraries. Using immunoSEQ multiplex PCR, the repertoire was profiled, and TCRdb retains in-frame clones only, with some absent. Counted here are 200,000 to 250,000 clones, more than 70% occurring once; the ten biggest clones make up 10% to 12%. The sample consisted of PBMCs, taken after 12 months of ibrutinib treatment. The TCR was taken from a human donor with chronic lymphocytic leukemia.

The CDR3 is CASSSTLAGNYYEQYF. For the CDR3, the DNA is TGTGCCAGCAGTTCAACGCTAGCGGGGAATTACTACGAGCAGTACTTC. This rearrangement joins TRBV6-5 to TRBJ2-7; 9 bases fit TRBD2. The junction had 10 bases not matched to a gene; V was cut back by 4 bases and J by 3 bases. Germline CDR1 is MNHEY and CDR2 is SVGAGI. The CDR3 contains 16 residues.